These T cell receptor beta chains were read from a single sample in a study of blood T cell repertoires in COVID-19. Only in-frame clones appear in the TCRdb table, and some are missing; sequencing was by immunoSEQ multiplex PCR. The sample has 300,000 or so clones, roughly 87% seen once. Sequencing was performed on PBMCs or T cells enriched from blood (not recorded which). The receptor source for this set is a young woman who had recovered from COVID-19. Each CDR3 is given with its conserved first and last residue. The order of the fields is V gene, D gene, J gene, clone size, CDR3 protein, CDR3 DNA. A D gene is named only where the DNA matches it firmly. A clone size is listed for some rows: how often the clone was seen (once, few, many), or a class if it is expanded.

TRBV5-8	TRBD1	TRBJ1-4	.	CASSRSDRGEKLFF	TGTGCCAGCAGCCGATCAGACAGGGGGGAAAAACTGTTTTTT
TRBV30	.	TRBJ1-2	few	CAWSVSQFRAGANYGYTF	TGTGCCTGGAGTGTATCACAATTCCGCGCAGGGGCTAACTATGGCTACACCTTC
TRBV5-4	.	TRBJ1-4	.	CASSLPGGENEKLFF	TGTGCCAGCAGCCTCCCTGGGGGGGAAAATGAAAAACTGTTTTTT
TRBV27	.	TRBJ1-1	.	CASRSRGTTEAFF	TGTGCCAGCAGGAGCAGGGGAACAACTGAAGCTTTCTTT
TRBV12-3/TRBV12-4	TRBD1	TRBJ2-1	.	CASSRQGSEQFF	TGTGCCAGCAGCCGACAGGGGAGTGAGCAGTTCTTC
TRBV15	.	TRBJ2-6	.	CATSRDRESGANVLTF	TGTGCCACCAGCAGAGATCGGGAGTCTGGGGCCAACGTCCTGACTTTC
TRBV5-1	.	TRBJ1-3	.	CASTPSGGTGGNTIYF	TGCGCCAGCACGCCGTCTGGGGGCACGGGCGGAAACACCATATATTTT
TRBV19	.	TRBJ2-3	.	CASSPNRAYTDTQYF	TGTGCCAGTAGCCCCAACCGTGCCTACACAGATACGCAGTATTTT
TRBV19	TRBD1	TRBJ2-1	.	CASSIRDRLGTSYNEQFF	TGTGCCAGTAGTATAAGGGACAGGCTTGGAACCTCCTACAATGAGCAGTTCTTC
TRBV6-5	.	TRBJ2-5	.	CASSLLEQGTQYF	TGTGCCAGCAGTCTACTAGAACAGGGGACCCAGTACTTC
TRBV5-1	.	TRBJ2-7	.	CASSLSQGPGYEQYF	TGCGCCAGCAGCTTGTCTCAGGGCCCCGGGTACGAGCAGTACTTC
TRBV2	TRBD1	TRBJ1-5	.	CASSVDRGESNQPQHF	TGTGCCAGCAGTGTAGACAGGGGAGAGAGCAATCAGCCCCAGCATTTT
TRBV5-1	.	TRBJ1-6	.	CASSLWGGGSYNSPLHF	TGCGCCAGCAGCTTGTGGGGGGGTGGCTCCTATAATTCACCCCTCCACTTT
TRBV4-1	TRBD2	TRBJ2-2	.	CASSQEVLAANTGELFF	TGCGCCAGCAGCCAAGAAGTACTAGCGGCGAACACCGGGGAGCTGTTTTTT
TRBV5-8	TRBD2	TRBJ2-2	.	CASSLVPSGGLATGELFF	TGTGCCAGCAGCTTGGTGCCTAGCGGGGGCCTGGCGACCGGGGAGCTGTTTTTT
TRBV24-1	TRBD1	TRBJ1-2	.	CATSSQQGYGYTF	TGTGCCACCAGCTCGCAACAGGGGTATGGCTACACCTTC
TRBV5-5	TRBD1	TRBJ2-7	.	CASSLTGGGEQYF	TGTGCCAGCAGTCTGACAGGGGGCGGCGAGCAGTACTTC
TRBV12-5	.	TRBJ2-2	.	CASGPGDGNTGELFF	TGTGCTAGTGGTCCAGGGGACGGGAACACCGGGGAGCTGTTTTTT
TRBV3-1/TRBV3-2	.	TRBJ1-3	.	CASSQAVHPGNTIYF	TGTGCCAGCAGCCAGGCGGTTCACCCTGGAAACACCATATATTTT
TRBV2	.	TRBJ1-5	once	CASGWGPSNQPQHF	TGTGCCAGCGGGTGGGGGCCTAGCAATCAGCCCCAGCATTTT
TRBV7-2	TRBD1	TRBJ1-1	once	CASSRDSDTEAFF	TGTGCCAGCAGCCGGGACAGCGACACTGAAGCTTTCTTT